The 19 T cell receptor beta chains presented below share a single source sample, sequenced in a study of blood T cell repertoires in COVID-19. Libraries were prepared by immunoSEQ multiplex PCR; TCRdb keeps only in-frame clonotypes and omits some of them. The sample yields about 400,000 clones, about 90% seen once. The sequencing sample was made of peripheral blood. The receptors come from a man aged 40-55 years with acute or convalescent COVID-19.

V is TRBV10-1 and J is TRBJ2-1; 7 bases are a match to TRBD2. The CDR3 is 17 amino acids. CDR1 and CDR2 (germline): WNHNN, SYGVQD (reference sequence). V was clipped by 3 bases and J by 8 bases; unmatched bases: 16. CDR3 coding DNA: TGCGCCAGCAGTGACTTAGGGGTCGCGGGAGACGGCTATGAGCAGTTCTTC. This translates into CASSDLGVAGDGYEQFF.

This chain links TRBV21-1 with TRBJ2-7; the DNA was not used to check the table's D call, TRBD2. TRBV21-1 is a recognized pseudogene. The CDR3 has 15 residues. The CDR3 DNA follows: TGTGCCAGCAGAACATTTAGCGGGAGGGCCAGGGAGCAGTACTTC. This sequence encodes CASRTFSGRAREQYF.

The rearrangement joins TRBV28 to TRBJ2-3; 9 nucleotides align to TRBD2. The J segment lost 0 bases and the V segment lost 3 bases, leaving 1 base of the junction unmatched. Germline CDR1 and CDR2: MDHEN and SYDVKM. The CDR3 extends over 15 amino acids. The CDR3 loop reads CASSLLAGSTDTQYF. CDR3 nucleotides: TGTGCCAGCAGTTTGCTAGCGGGGAGCACAGATACGCAGTATTTT.

The rearrangement links TRBV19 to TRBJ1-1; tentative D call: TRBD1 (6 bases). Germline V gene sequence: CDR1 LNHDA, CDR2 SQIVND (reference sequence). V was pared by 6 bases and J by 0 bases, with 11 bases between. This CDR3 comprises 14 residues. The CDR3 DNA reads as TGTGCCAGTAGCCTACAGGGTATGAACACTGAAGCTTTCTTT. Amino acids: CASSLQGMNTEAFF.

This rearrangement joins TRBV7-3 to TRBJ2-2; 8 nucleotides agree with TRBD2. The CDR3 is 17 amino acids. Germline V gives CDR1 SGHTA, CDR2 FQGTGA. J lost 2 bases, V lost 1 base, and 6 bases had no gene match. CDR3 DNA: TGTGCCAGCAGCTTAAAACAGCGGGAGATTAACACCGGGGAGCTGTTTTTT. The encoded protein is CASSLKQREINTGELFF.

The chain has TRBV6-2 or TRBV6-3 and TRBJ2-3; D is perhaps TRBD1 (6 bases). The V and J ends lost 0 bases and 2 bases respectively, with 9 bases between them. The germline CDR1 and CDR2 sequences are MNHEY and SVGEGT. The CDR3 is 15 residues long. CDR3 sequence (DNA): TGTGCCAGCAGTTACTCGGGACAAAACACAGATACGCAGTATTTT. It specifies CASSYSGQNTDTQYF.

V usage is TRBV25-1 and J usage is TRBJ2-7; D is perhaps TRBD2 (5 bases). V dropped 3 bases and J dropped 0 bases, with 12 bases sitting between them. The CDR3 totals 15 residues. CDR1 is MGHDK and CDR2 is SYGVNS in the germline V gene. CDR3 DNA: TGTGCCAGCAGTGACCCTAGCAGGAGCTCCTACGAGCAGTACTTC. It specifies CASSDPSRSSYEQYF.

The chain has TRBV28 and TRBJ2-1; 11 nucleotides match TRBD2. CDR3 length: 17 amino acids. From germline, CDR1 is MDHEN and CDR2 SYDVKM. V lost 3 bases and J lost 9; bases outside the gene matches: 13. CDR3 protein: CASSFDAVAGGPPEQFF. CDR3 nucleotide sequence: TGTGCCAGCAGTTTTGATGCGGTAGCGGGAGGGCCCCCTGAGCAGTTCTTC.

The chain joins TRBV4-2 to TRBJ1-2; tentatively, D is TRBD1 (6 bases). CDR3 length: 16 residues. The germline V gene encodes CDR1 LGHNA and CDR2 YNFKEQ. Trimming took 0 bases from V and 4 from J, leaving 15 bases between them. The CDR3 DNA follows: TGTGCCAGCAGCCAAGATCGGTCAGGGGAAATCTATGGCTACACCTTC. It yields the protein CASSQDRSGEIYGYTF.

The chain employs TRBV5-5 and TRBJ2-3; no definite D call. The V and J ends lost 1 base and 7 bases respectively, with 10 bases between them. Germline loops: CDR1 SGHKS, CDR2 YYEKEE (reference sequence). The CDR3 runs to 13 residues. CDR3 protein: CASSLSTLNTQYF. CDR3 DNA: TGTGCCAGCAGCTTGTCAACATTGAATACGCAGTATTTT.

The chain uses TRBV6-2 or TRBV6-3 and TRBJ2-1; TRBD2 is a possible D gene (5 bases). Trimming took off 2 bases at V and 16 bases at J, with 21 bases between the two ends. Germline loops: CDR1 MNHEY, CDR2 SVGEGT. The CDR3 contains 14 residues. As DNA, the CDR3 is TGTGCCAGCAGTTACCTACCCTCCGGGGTCTTAAGATTCTTC. Its protein is CASSYLPSGVLRFF.

The DNA for the CDR3 is TGTGCCAGCAGCTCCAGGACTAGCGGCTACGAGCAGTACTTC. Its protein product is CASSSRTSGYEQYF. The chain links TRBV3-1 (or the pseudogene TRBV3-2) to TRBJ2-7; TRBD2 aligns across 10 bases. V dropped 5 bases and J dropped 3; count of bases not matched to a gene: 4. Germline-derived CDR1 and CDR2 are LGHDT and YNNKEL (reference sequence). CDR3 size: 14 residues.

The J gene is TRBJ2-3, the V gene TRBV19; 8 positions match TRBD2. This CDR3 spans 14 amino acids. After removal of 7 bases from V and 4 bases from J, the junction contained 7 bases not matched to a gene. Germline V lookup: CDR1 LNHDA, CDR2 SQIVND (reference sequence). As DNA, the CDR3 is TGTGCCAGTACGGCGGGGGGTGTGGCAGATACGCAGTATTTT. Its protein is CASTAGGVADTQYF.

This chain links TRBV27 with TRBJ1-5; the D is unclear. V was cut by 6 bases and J by 7 bases, with 13 bases left in between. The germline CDR1 and CDR2 sequences are MNHEY and SMNVEV (reference sequence). The CDR3 covers 13 residues. CDR3 sequence reads: CASSLGKRQPQHF. The CDR3 DNA reads as TGTGCCAGCAGCTTAGGTAAGAGGCAGCCCCAGCATTTT.

The chain recombines TRBV21-1 with TRBJ1-5; the table's D gene call, TRBD1, was not cross checked with the DNA. TRBV21-1 is annotated as a pseudogene. The CDR3 sequence is 18 residues long. The CDR3 loop is CASSKGRYRGASNQPQHF. The CDR3 bases are TGTGCCAGCAGCAAAGGGAGGTACAGGGGGGCGAGCAATCAGCCCCAGCATTTT.

V gene TRBV13 combines with J gene TRBJ1-2, with 7 bases that match TRBD1. This CDR3 is 14 amino acids long. The J segment lost 4 bases and the V segment lost 5 bases, leaving 7 bases of the junction unmatched. Germline CDR1 and CDR2: PRHDT and FYEKMQ (reference sequence). Here the CDR3 reads CASSPGTDPYGYTF. CDR3 in DNA: TGTGCCAGCAGCCCAGGGACAGACCCCTATGGCTACACCTTC. Variable domain in full (rest from reference TRBV13 and TRBJ1-2): AAGVIQSPRHLIKEKRETATLKCYPIPRHDTVYWYQQGPGQDPQFLISFYEKMQSDKGSIPDRFSAQQFSDYHSELNMSSLELGDSALYFCASSPGTDPYGYTFGSGTRLTVV.

The gene calls are TRBV27 and TRBJ2-3; 8 bases are a match to TRBD2. The trim removed 2 bases at V and 1 base at J, leaving 8 bases unmatched. The germline V gene encodes CDR1 MNHEY and CDR2 SMNVEV (reference sequence). This CDR3 has 17 residues. CDR3 in DNA: TGTGCCAGCAGTTTAGGGCTAGCGGGTGAACGCACAGATACGCAGTATTTT. Protein sequence: CASSLGLAGERTDTQYF.

The chain uses TRBV6-1 and TRBJ1-5; the D gene is possibly TRBD1 (5 bases). V was pared by 2 bases and J by 3 bases, with 14 bases between. CDR3 length: 16 amino acids. Germline CDR1 reads MNHNS; CDR2 reads SASEGT. This chain's CDR3 is CASSEKMDTANQPQHF. The CDR3 DNA reads TGTGCCAGCAGTGAAAAAATGGACACGGCCAATCAGCCCCAGCATTTT.

The chain joins TRBV6-5 to TRBJ2-7, with 8 bases that match TRBD2. Germline V gene lookup returns CDR1 MNHEY and CDR2 SVGAGI. CDR3 length equals 14 residues. V shed 7 bases, J shed 0 bases, and the junction held 5 bases outside the gene matches. In DNA, the CDR3 is TGTGCCAGCACGGCAGCGGGGGCCTCCTACGAGCAGTACTTC. Its protein is CASTAAGASYEQYF.